This T cell receptor beta chain is drawn from a study of blood T cell repertoires in COVID-19. Turning to the study itself: T cells, B-cell-depleted T cells, or PBMCs provided the cDNA or gDNA that served as material.

Assay: immunoSEQ multiplex PCR; the TCRdb copy retains only in-frame clones and omits some. Here the sample spans some 91,000 clones, around nine tenths being singletons. The receptor comes from a man aged 55-75 years with acute or convalescent COVID-19. The specimen was peripheral blood.

The CDR3 protein is CSAPRGAEAFF. Here the CDR3 DNA reads TGCAGTGCCCCCAGGGGGGCTGAAGCTTTCTTT. This sequence joins TRBV20-1 and TRBJ1-1, with 7 positions matching TRBD1. The CDR3 has 11 residues. Trimming removed 6 bases from V and 6 bases from J; junction bases left unmatched: 4. The V gene's germline CDR1 is DFQATT and CDR2 SNEGSKA (reference sequence).